This TCR beta chain was identified during a study of blood T cell repertoires in COVID-19. Study details: There were acute and convalescent COVID-19 samples, and they came from the United States, Italy and Spain.

The table came from immunoSEQ multiplex PCR; TCRdb's copy has only in-frame clones and leaves some out. The sample contains 200,000 to 250,000 clones, 75% to 85% of which appear only once. The junction had 10 bases not matched to a gene; V was cut back by 6 bases and J by 8 bases. Per germline, CDR1 MGHRA and CDR2 YSYEKL. The CDR3 consists of 15 residues. The sequencing input was peripheral blood. The V and J genes are TRBV4-1 and TRBJ2-1, with 10 bases lining up with TRBD1. The origin of this receptor is a woman older than 75 with COVID-19, enrolled during active disease. The CDR3 DNA reads TGCGCCAGCAGACCGCCGGGACAGGGGACCCATGAGCAGTTCTTC. It specifies CASRPPGQGTHEQFF.